This paragraph reports one T cell receptor (beta chain). Its antigen is not known. The sample belongs to a study of cytomegalovirus exposure and HLA in healthy donors. CDR3 size: 14 residues. The V gene's germline CDR1 is SGHTA and CDR2 FQGNSA. Trimming removed 5 bases from V and 1 base from J, with 11 bases in between. Study conclusions and caveats: According to a later analysis, donors in an Asian-associated ancestry cluster reportedly had fewer N-insertions than the roughly 670-donor mean. Analysis was performed later, and it showed HLA-associated TCR beta chains to be more clonally expanded than equally common others.

PCR amplification relied on 60 Vbeta primers (plus 13 Jbeta primers). Source study methods: Counted up in a later analysis, unique TCR beta chains came to some 82 million, with about 10 million shared. Assay used: immunoSEQ multiplex PCR; TCRdb lists only in-frame clones, some missing. V and J calls plus clone size are reproduced from that table; the DNA served to infer D and trimming. The data show roughly 74,000 clones, about 78% seen once. This receptor was obtained from a middle-aged man in good health and CMV-seronegative. Sequenced: PBMCs. The chain employs TRBV7-2 and TRBJ1-1, with D possibly TRBD1 on 6 matching bases. CDR3 sequence reads: CASSATGRNTEAFF. The CDR3 nucleotides are TGTGCCAGCAGCGCGACAGGCAGGAACACTGAAGCTTTCTTT.